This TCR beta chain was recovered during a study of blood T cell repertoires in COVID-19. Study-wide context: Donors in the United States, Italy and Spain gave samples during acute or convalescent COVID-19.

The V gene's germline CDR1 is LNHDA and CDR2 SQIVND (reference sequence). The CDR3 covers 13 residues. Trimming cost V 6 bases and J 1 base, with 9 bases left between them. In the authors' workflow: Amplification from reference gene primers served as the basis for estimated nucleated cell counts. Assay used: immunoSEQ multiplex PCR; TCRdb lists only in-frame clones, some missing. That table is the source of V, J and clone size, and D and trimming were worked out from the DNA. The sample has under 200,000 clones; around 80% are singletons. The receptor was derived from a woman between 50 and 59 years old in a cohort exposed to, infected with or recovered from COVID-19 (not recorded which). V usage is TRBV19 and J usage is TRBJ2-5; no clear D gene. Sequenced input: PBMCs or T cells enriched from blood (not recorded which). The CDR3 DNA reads TGTGCCAGTAGCTCGGCTAGCCAAGAGACCCAGTACTTC. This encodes CASSSASQETQYF.